The clone carrying this T cell receptor beta chain was counted a few times. Its target is unknown. Isolation of PBMCs gave at least 7 million cells per sample. V dropped 2 bases and J dropped 3; count of bases not matched to a gene: 5. The CDR3 consists of 15 residues. The germline CDR1 and CDR2 sequences are DFQATT and SNEGSKA (reference sequence). The data belong to a study of blood T cells in healthy people across ages. Study-level findings and limits: Roughly linear age-related decline in beta diversity appeared, significant by age around 42. Both naive CD4+ cell counts and diversity were greater in long-lived donors than in aged donors.

Combining a sample-barcoded 5' primer with a J-beta primer mix, a second PCR ran for roughly 7 to 11 cycles. TCRdb called the 5' RACE reads again in MiXCR, with one record for every CDR3 protein. There are around 1,100,000 distinct CDR3 sequences in the sample; approximately 38% occur only once, and around 14% lies in the top ten. The rearrangement uses TRBV20-1 and TRBJ2-7; 12 bases are shared with TRBD2. The source of this sequence is a man between 18 and 29 years old in good health. The specimen sequenced was blood. The CDR3 DNA reads as TGCAGTGCTAGATCACCGACTAGCGGGGGCTACGAGCAGTACTTC. This codes for CSARSPTSGGYEQYF.